A single sample is the source of the 25 T cell receptor beta chains below, sequenced in a study of blood T cells in healthy people across ages. A second roughly 6 to 11 cycle PCR used barcoded and J-beta primers. TCRdb called the 5' RACE reads again in MiXCR, with one record for every CDR3 protein. This sample yields about 1,500,000 distinct CDR3 sequences, of which 28% are seen a single time; 7% to 9% belongs to the top ten. What was sequenced was blood. The receptors shown here come from a woman aged 30 to 39 in good health.

To note about this clonotype: Possible read error: a much larger clone is one base away. The chain is built from TRBV20-1 and TRBJ2-1; D gene uncertain. Between the trimmed V and J ends, which lost 3 bases and 5 bases, there was a span of 5 bases. This CDR3 region has 11 residues. Per the germline V gene, CDR1 is DFQATT and CDR2 is SNEGSKA (reference sequence). The CDR3 coding sequence is TGCAGTGCTAGTTACCACAATGAGCAGTTCTTC. It encodes CSASYHNEQFF.

This clonotype was seen a few times. The V and J genes are TRBV11-2 and TRBJ2-3; D is ambiguous. Trimming took off 5 bases at V and 6 bases at J, with 18 bases between the two ends. Germline CDR1 and CDR2: SGHAT and FQNNGV. This CDR3 is 15 amino acids long. CDR3 nucleotides: TGTGCCAGCAGCCTAGGACCCGGGCCGATGGATACGCAGTATTTT. This codes for CASSLGPGPMDTQYF.

Comments on this clonotype: At one end, the junction sequence differs from germline, possibly due to a read error. The chain links TRBV6-2 or TRBV6-3 to TRBJ2-6; perhaps TRBD1 as D (5 bases). This CDR3 has 15 residues. CDR1 MNHEY and CDR2 SVGEGT come from the germline V gene. CDR3 nucleotide sequence: TGTGCCAGCAGTTACTCAGGGTCTGGGGCCAACGTCCGGACTTTC. Protein product: CASSYSGSGANVRTF.

The rearrangement uses TRBV20-1 and TRBJ1-2; the D is unclear. V lost 0 bases, J lost 6 bases, and 8 bases lay in between. Germline V CDR1 and CDR2: DFQATT, SNEGSKA (reference sequence). This CDR3 is 12 amino acids long. CDR3 nucleotides: TGCAGTGCTAGAGAAGGGTCCCATGGCTACACCTTC. As protein: CSAREGSHGYTF.

This clonotype was observed a few times. The chain has TRBV20-1 and TRBJ2-1; 8 positions match TRBD2. The junction had 9 bases not matched to a gene; V was cut back by 6 bases and J by 8 bases. CDR1 is DFQATT, CDR2 SNEGSKA, per germline (reference sequence). This CDR3 spans 13 amino acids. The CDR3: CSAGSGGDYEQFF. The CDR3 DNA follows: TGCAGTGCGGGTTCGGGAGGGGATTATGAGCAGTTCTTC.

This clonotype occurred once. This chain links TRBV6-5 with TRBJ1-1, with no clear D. Between the trimmed V and J ends, which lost 2 bases and 4 bases, there was a span of 8 bases. Germline CDR1 reads MNHEY; CDR2 reads SVGAGI. The CDR3 sequence is 13 residues long. The CDR3 sequence: CASSYEGCTEAFF. The DNA of the CDR3 is TGTGCCAGCAGTTACGAAGGGTGCACTGAAGCTTTCTTT.

This clonotype has only a few counts. The V call is TRBV7-9, the J call TRBJ2-3, with no clear D. Germline CDR1 SEHNR, CDR2 FQNEAQ (reference sequence). With 0 bases removed from V and 4 bases from J, the gap between germline ends came to 11 bases. This CDR3 region has 15 residues. Here the CDR3 reads CASSLADGPSDTQYF. The CDR3 region has the DNA TGTGCCAGCAGCTTAGCGGACGGTCCCTCAGATACGCAGTATTTT.

V is TRBV6-2 or TRBV6-3 and J is TRBJ2-4; D possibly matches TRBD1 or TRBD2 (5 bases each). CDR1 and CDR2 from the germline V gene are MNHEY and SVGEGT. The CDR3 covers 16 residues. V was cut by 10 bases and J by 0 bases, with 19 bases left in between. This chain's CDR3 is CAMDTGPRLAKNIQYF. CDR3 nucleotides: TGTGCCATGGATACGGGACCTCGACTAGCCAAAAACATTCAGTACTTC.

This clonotype has a handful of counts. The DNA for the CDR3 is TGTGCCAGCAGTGAATTTGAAAAACTGTTTTTT. It is translated as CASSEFEKLFF. The chain has TRBV2 and TRBJ1-4; D is unclear. This CDR3 contains 11 residues. V lost 2 bases, J lost 7 bases, and 2 bases lay in between. Looked up from germline, CDR1 is SNHLY and CDR2 is FYNNEI. Variable domain in full (rest from reference TRBV2 and TRBJ1-4): EPEVTQTPSHQVTQMGQEVILRCVPISNHLYFYWYRQILGQKVEFLVSFYNNEISEKSEIFDDQFSVERPDGSNFTLKIRSTKLEDSAMYFCASSEFEKLFFGSGTQLSVL.

This clonotype was found a few times. The J gene is TRBJ2-7, the V gene TRBV7-9; 8 nucleotides agree with TRBD1. The J segment lost 3 bases and the V segment lost 3 bases, leaving 4 bases of the junction unmatched. Germline assignment: CDR1 SEHNR and CDR2 FQNEAQ (reference sequence). The CDR3 has 14 amino acids. CDR3 nucleotide sequence: TGTGCCAGCAGCTTTCCGGACAGGGTCTACGAGCAGTACTTC. This sequence encodes CASSFPDRVYEQYF.

The chain links TRBV20-1 to TRBJ1-1; the D gene is possibly TRBD1 (6 bases). The germline gives CDR1 DFQATT, CDR2 SNEGSKA (reference sequence). The CDR3 spans 12 residues. The germline V and J ends were trimmed by 4 bases and 4 bases, with 10 bases remaining between them. As DNA, the CDR3 is TGCAGTGCTATCCCGGGGGCCACTGAAGCTTTCTTT. Encoded protein: CSAIPGATEAFF.

In this sample, this clonotype turned up a few times. This sequence joins TRBV2 and TRBJ2-3, with 7 bases fitting TRBD1. Germline assignment: CDR1 SNHLY and CDR2 FYNNEI. The CDR3 length is 17 residues. V dropped 8 bases and J dropped 2; count of bases not matched to a gene: 16. Here the CDR3 DNA reads TGTGCCAGCGAGGTTCGGGGACAGACAGGAATCACAGATACGCAGTATTTT. Its protein is CASEVRGQTGITDTQYF.

This clonotype was detected only a few times. This chain links TRBV29-1 with TRBJ2-3; 14 bases match TRBD2. Germline V gene data show CDR1 as SQVTM and CDR2 as ANQGSEA. The length of the CDR3 is 16 residues. The V gene end was trimmed by 7 bases and the J gene end by 4 bases; junction bases not matched to a gene: 10. The CDR3 loop is CSAPPAGLAGADTQYF. The CDR3 bases are TGCAGCGCCCCTCCAGCGGGACTAGCGGGAGCAGATACGCAGTATTTT.

This clonotype has just a few counts. Since a much larger clone is just one base distant, this may be a read error. This chain connects TRBV9 to TRBJ2-5; 12 bases are a match to TRBD2. The CDR3 length is 15 residues. The trim removed 0 bases at V and 3 bases at J, leaving 0 bases unmatched. The germline V gene has CDR1 SGDLS and CDR2 YYNGEE. This CDR3 is CASSVGTSGEETQYF. For the CDR3, the DNA is TGTGCCAGCAGCGTAGGGACTAGCGGGGAAGAGACCCAGTACTTC.

This chain joins TRBV28 and TRBJ2-3, with 13 bases identical to TRBD2. In germline, CDR1 is MDHEN, CDR2 SYDVKM. V shed 5 bases and J 3 bases; nucleotides not matched to a gene: 11. The CDR3 is 18 amino acids. CDR3 sequence reads: CASSLIRLAGGRTDTQYF. The CDR3 bases are TGTGCCAGCAGTCTGATCCGACTAGCGGGGGGTAGGACAGATACGCAGTATTTT.

This clonotype was detected many times. The chain employs TRBV30 and TRBJ2-5; unclear D gene. This CDR3 region has 12 residues. From germline, CDR1 is GTSNPN and CDR2 SVGIG (reference sequence). V shed 0 bases and J shed 4 bases, with 6 bases lying between them. CDR3 sequence: CAWSVGRETQYF. For the CDR3, the DNA is TGTGCCTGGAGTGTAGGTAGAGAGACCCAGTACTTC.

The chain combines TRBV11-2 with TRBJ1-1, with 11 positions matching TRBD1. Germline V gene sequence: CDR1 SGHAT, CDR2 FQNNGV. With 5 bases clipped from V and 4 bases from J, the junction kept 21 bases outside the gene matches. The CDR3 has 20 residues. This chain's CDR3 is CASSGGLPGQGVPRLTEAFF. The CDR3 DNA is TGTGCCAGCAGCGGAGGGTTACCGGGACAGGGGGTCCCTCGGCTCACTGAAGCTTTCTTT.

A note on this clonotype: With a much larger clone just one base away, this may be a read error. This sequence joins TRBV7-2 and TRBJ2-7; TRBD2 agrees at 8 bases. The germline V gene encodes CDR1 SGHTA and CDR2 FQGNSA. The V and J ends lost 6 bases and 2 bases, in that order; junction bases with no gene match: 9. This CDR3 is 15 amino acids long. In DNA, the CDR3 is TGTGCCAGCAGTTGGAGCGGGGGTATTACCTACGAGCAGTACTTC. This sequence encodes CASSWSGGITYEQYF.

V is TRBV6-5 and J is TRBJ1-6, with 8 bases lining up with TRBD1. The germline CDR1 and CDR2 sequences are MNHEY and SVGAGI. With 5 bases clipped from V and 7 bases from J, the junction kept 4 bases outside the gene matches. The CDR3 is made up of 14 amino acids. CDR3 loop: CASSPYRGNSPLHF. In DNA form, the CDR3 reads TGTGCCAGCAGTCCATACAGGGGGAATTCACCCCTCCACTTT.

In this sample, this clonotype turned up a few times. The chain combines TRBV21-1 with TRBJ2-7; the D call TRBD1 from the table was never checked on the DNA. TRBV21-1 is noted as a pseudogene. The CDR3 sequence is 13 residues long. DNA for the CDR3: TGTGCCAGCAGCAACCTGACAGGTCTTGAGCAGTACTTC. It encodes CASSNLTGLEQYF.

The V call is TRBV5-1, the J call TRBJ1-1, with TRBD1 as a possible D gene (5 bases). CDR1 and CDR2 from the germline V gene are SGHRS and YFSETQ. This CDR3 spans 16 amino acids. V lost 4 bases and J lost 4, with 20 bases in between. The CDR3 reads CASSLSGTGSLTEAFF. CDR3 nucleotides: TGCGCCAGCAGCCTATCCGGGACGGGGTCCCTCACTGAAGCTTTCTTT.

This clonotype was seen repeatedly, ten times or more. The rearrangement uses TRBV15 and TRBJ2-7; 11 bases line up with TRBD2. The germline gives CDR1 LNHNV, CDR2 YYDKDF (reference sequence). The trim removed 5 bases at V and 1 base at J, leaving 10 bases unmatched. The CDR3 is 17 amino acids. The CDR3 is CATSGKLGTSGSYEQYF. In DNA form, the CDR3 reads TGTGCCACCAGCGGAAAACTTGGGACTAGCGGATCCTACGAGCAGTACTTC.

The genes are TRBV5-1 and TRBJ2-3; unclear D gene. The germline CDR1 and CDR2 sequences are SGHRS and YFSETQ. The CDR3 runs to 15 residues. The germline V and J ends were trimmed by 1 base and 2 bases, with 11 bases remaining between them. CDR3 in DNA: TGCGCCAGCAGCTTGAACGGTTTCATCACAGATACGCAGTATTTT. This gives the protein CASSLNGFITDTQYF.

The genes are TRBV6-1 and TRBJ2-3; no clear D gene. Germline V CDR1 and CDR2: MNHNS, SASEGT. The CDR3 sequence is 11 residues long. V was clipped by 9 bases and J by 6 bases, with 10 bases between them. The CDR3 loop is CASGRQDTQYF. The CDR3 nucleotides read TGTGCCAGTGGGCGGCAGGATACGCAGTATTTT.

The chain carries TRBV3-1 and TRBJ2-1, with 7 bases matching TRBD2. Germline V gives CDR1 LGHDT, CDR2 YNNKEL (reference sequence). The CDR3 runs 13 residues. The trim removed 5 bases at V and 9 bases at J, leaving 7 bases unmatched. CDR3 DNA sequence: TGTGCCAGCAGCTCGGGGGGAGGCCTTGAGCAGTTCTTC. Amino acid sequence: CASSSGGGLEQFF.